The 4 T cell receptor beta chains in this list originate from one sample, sequenced in a study of blood T cell repertoires in COVID-19 (dated by TCRdb to 2018 to 2021). The method behind the library was the immunoSEQ multiplex PCR assay. TCRdb mirrors the immuneACCESS table, restricted to in-frame sequences. Some clones are absent from its copies; in checked studies, under half trace to an unresolved V gene, and the reason for the others is unknown. In this sample the table shows 150,000 to 200,000 clones, around four fifths of which occur a single time. The ten largest make up 2.5% to 3.5% of the sample. The sequenced material came from peripheral blood. These receptors all come from a man between 65 and 85 years old with acute or convalescent COVID-19.

The chain carries TRBV7-2 and TRBJ1-2, with D tentatively TRBD1 (6 bases). V dropped 4 bases and J dropped 3 bases, with 9 bases sitting between them. The CDR3 runs to 13 residues. The germline V gene has CDR1 SGHTA and CDR2 FQGNSA. The CDR3 reads CASSYSGDYGYTF. The CDR3 DNA sequence: TGTGCCAGCAGCTATTCAGGGGACTATGGCTACACCTTC.

The rearrangement uses TRBV28 and TRBJ1-1; 7 bases map to TRBD1. Germline assignment: CDR1 MDHEN and CDR2 SYDVKM. The CDR3 consists of 14 residues. Trimming removed 6 bases from V and 6 bases from J; junction bases left unmatched: 10. CDR3 DNA: TGTGCCAGCAGGCAACTGAGGGGGCCCGCTGAAGCTTTCTTT. Encoded protein: CASRQLRGPAEAFF.

This clone was observed a handful of times. This chain links TRBV11-2 with TRBJ2-5; perhaps TRBD1 as D (6 bases). Trimming took 0 bases from V and 2 from J, leaving 13 bases between them. CDR3 size: 16 residues. CDR1 is SGHAT and CDR2 is FQNNGV in the germline V gene. CDR3 loop: CASSLDLDRAQETQYF. For the CDR3, the DNA is TGTGCCAGCAGCTTAGATTTGGACAGAGCACAAGAGACCCAGTACTTC.

The chain is built from TRBV27 and TRBJ1-1, with 8 bases aligning to TRBD1. Per the germline V gene, CDR1 is MNHEY and CDR2 is SMNVEV (reference sequence). The CDR3 has 14 amino acids. The trim removed 5 bases at V and 4 bases at J, leaving 6 bases unmatched. CDR3 amino acids: CASSPFQGATEAFF. For the CDR3, the DNA is TGTGCCAGCAGTCCCTTCCAGGGGGCCACTGAAGCTTTCTTT.